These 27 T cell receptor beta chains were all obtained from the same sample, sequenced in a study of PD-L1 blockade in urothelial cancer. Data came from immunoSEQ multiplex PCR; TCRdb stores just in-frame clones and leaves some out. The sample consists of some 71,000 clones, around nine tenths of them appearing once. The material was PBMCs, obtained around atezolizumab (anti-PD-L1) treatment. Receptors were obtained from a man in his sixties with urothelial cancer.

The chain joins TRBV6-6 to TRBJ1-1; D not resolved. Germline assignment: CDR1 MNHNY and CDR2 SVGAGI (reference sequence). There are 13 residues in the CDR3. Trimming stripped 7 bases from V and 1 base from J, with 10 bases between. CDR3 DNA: TGTGCCAGCACCCCCCGGAGGAACACTGAAGCTTTCTTT. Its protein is CASTPRRNTEAFF.

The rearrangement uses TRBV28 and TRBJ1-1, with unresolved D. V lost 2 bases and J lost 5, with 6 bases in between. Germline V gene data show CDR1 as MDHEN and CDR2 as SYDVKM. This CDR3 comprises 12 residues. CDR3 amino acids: CASSLVATEAFF. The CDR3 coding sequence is TGTGCCAGCAGTTTAGTGGCAACTGAAGCTTTCTTT. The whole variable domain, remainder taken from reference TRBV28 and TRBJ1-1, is DVKVTQSSRYLVKRTGEKVFLECVQDMDHENMFWYRQDPGLGLRLIYFSYDVKMKEKGDIPEGYSVSREKKERFSLILESASTNQTSMYLCASSLVATEAFFGQGTRLTVV.

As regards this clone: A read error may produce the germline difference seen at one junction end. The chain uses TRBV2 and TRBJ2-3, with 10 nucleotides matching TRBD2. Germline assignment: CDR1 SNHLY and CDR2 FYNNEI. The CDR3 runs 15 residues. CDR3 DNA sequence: TGTGCCAGCAGCCAACTAGCGGGGAGCACAGATGCGCAGTATTTT. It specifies CASSQLAGSTDAQYF.

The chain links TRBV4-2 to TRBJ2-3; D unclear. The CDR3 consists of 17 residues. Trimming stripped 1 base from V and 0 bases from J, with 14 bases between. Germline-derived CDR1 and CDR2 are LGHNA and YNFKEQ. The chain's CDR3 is CASSQGEDRPSTDTQYF. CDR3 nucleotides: TGTGCCAGCAGCCAAGGTGAGGATCGACCTAGCACAGATACGCAGTATTTT.

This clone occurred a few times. The DNA of the CDR3 is TGTGCCAGCAGCTTCCAGGGGGCGCGAAACTATGGCTACACCTTC. Translation: CASSFQGARNYGYTF. The chain has TRBV7-9 and TRBJ1-2; 8 nucleotides line up with TRBD1. V shed 3 bases and J 2 bases; nucleotides not matched to a gene: 5. Germline-derived CDR1 and CDR2 are SEHNR and FQNEAQ (reference sequence). There are 15 residues in the CDR3.

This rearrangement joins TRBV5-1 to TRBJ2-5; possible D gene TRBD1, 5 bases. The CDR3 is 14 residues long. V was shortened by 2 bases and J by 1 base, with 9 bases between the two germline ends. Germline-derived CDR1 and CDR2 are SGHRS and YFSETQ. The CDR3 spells CASSLGQSQETQYF. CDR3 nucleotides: TGCGCCAGCAGCTTAGGACAATCCCAAGAGACCCAGTACTTC.

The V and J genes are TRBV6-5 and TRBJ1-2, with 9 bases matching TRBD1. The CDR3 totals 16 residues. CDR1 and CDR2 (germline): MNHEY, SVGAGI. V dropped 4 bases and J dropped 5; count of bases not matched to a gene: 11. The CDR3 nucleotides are TGTGCCAGCAGTTCCCGGGGGACAGGGAATTGGTATGGCTACACCTTC. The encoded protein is CASSSRGTGNWYGYTF.

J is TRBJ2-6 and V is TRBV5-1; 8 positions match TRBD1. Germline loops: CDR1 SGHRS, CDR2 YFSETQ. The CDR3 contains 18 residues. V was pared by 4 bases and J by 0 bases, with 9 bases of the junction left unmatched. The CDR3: CASSVTGTGGSGANVLTF. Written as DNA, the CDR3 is TGCGCCAGCAGCGTCACCGGGACAGGAGGCTCTGGGGCCAACGTCCTGACTTTC.

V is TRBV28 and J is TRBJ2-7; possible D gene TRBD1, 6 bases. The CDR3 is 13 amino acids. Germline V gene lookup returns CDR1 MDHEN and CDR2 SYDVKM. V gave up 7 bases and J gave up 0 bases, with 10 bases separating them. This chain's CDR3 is CASTRGGSYEQYF. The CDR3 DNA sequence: TGTGCCAGCACCCGAGGGGGCTCCTACGAGCAGTACTTC. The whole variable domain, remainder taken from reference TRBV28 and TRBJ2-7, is DVKVTQSSRYLVKRTGEKVFLECVQDMDHENMFWYRQDPGLGLRLIYFSYDVKMKEKGDIPEGYSVSREKKERFSLILESASTNQTSMYLCASTRGGSYEQYFGPGTRLTVT.

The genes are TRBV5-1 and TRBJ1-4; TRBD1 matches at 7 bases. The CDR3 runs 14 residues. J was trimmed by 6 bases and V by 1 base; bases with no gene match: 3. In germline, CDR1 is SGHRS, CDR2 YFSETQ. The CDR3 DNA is TGCGCCAGCAGCTTGCAGGGGGAGGATGAAAAACTGTTTTTT. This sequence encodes CASSLQGEDEKLFF. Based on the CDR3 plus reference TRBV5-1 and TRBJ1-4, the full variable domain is KAGVTQTPRYLIKTRGQQVTLSCSPISGHRSVSWYQQTPGQGLQFLFEYFSETQRNKGNFPGRFSGRQFSNSRSEMNVSTLELGDSALYLCASSLQGEDEKLFFGSGTQLSVL.

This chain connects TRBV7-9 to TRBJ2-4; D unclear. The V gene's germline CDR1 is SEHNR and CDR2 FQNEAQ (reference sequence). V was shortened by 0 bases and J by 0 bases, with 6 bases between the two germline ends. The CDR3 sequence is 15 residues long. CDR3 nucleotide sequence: TGTGCCAGCAGCTTAGCGATGGCAGCCAAAAACATTCAGTACTTC. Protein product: CASSLAMAAKNIQYF.

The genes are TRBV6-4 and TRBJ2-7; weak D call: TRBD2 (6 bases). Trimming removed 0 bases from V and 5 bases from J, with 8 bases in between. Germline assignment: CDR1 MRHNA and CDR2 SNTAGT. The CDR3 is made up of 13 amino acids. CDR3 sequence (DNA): TGTGCCAGCAGTGACTCGTGGGGGGACGAGCAGTACTTC. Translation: CASSDSWGDEQYF.

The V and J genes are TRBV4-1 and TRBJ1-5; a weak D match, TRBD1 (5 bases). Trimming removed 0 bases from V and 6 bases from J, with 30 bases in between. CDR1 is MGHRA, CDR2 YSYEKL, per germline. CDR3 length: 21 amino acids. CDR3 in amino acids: CASSQESDGGGHSLRVQPQHF. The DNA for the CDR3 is TGCGCCAGCAGCCAAGAATCGGATGGGGGAGGACACTCCCTGAGGGTTCAGCCCCAGCATTTT.

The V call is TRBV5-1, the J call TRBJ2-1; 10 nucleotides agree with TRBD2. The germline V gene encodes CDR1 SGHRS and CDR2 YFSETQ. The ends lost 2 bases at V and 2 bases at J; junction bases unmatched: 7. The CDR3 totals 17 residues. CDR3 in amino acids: CASSFERGGLTYNEQFF. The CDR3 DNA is TGCGCCAGCAGCTTTGAGCGGGGGGGCCTCACCTACAATGAGCAGTTCTTC.

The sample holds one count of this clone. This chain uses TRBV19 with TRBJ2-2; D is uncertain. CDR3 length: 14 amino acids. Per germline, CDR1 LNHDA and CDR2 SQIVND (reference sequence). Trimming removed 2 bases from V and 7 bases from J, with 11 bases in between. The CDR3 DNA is TGTGCCAGTAGTATACCGCCCCTCGGCGGGGAGCTGTTTTTT. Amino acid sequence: CASSIPPLGGELFF.

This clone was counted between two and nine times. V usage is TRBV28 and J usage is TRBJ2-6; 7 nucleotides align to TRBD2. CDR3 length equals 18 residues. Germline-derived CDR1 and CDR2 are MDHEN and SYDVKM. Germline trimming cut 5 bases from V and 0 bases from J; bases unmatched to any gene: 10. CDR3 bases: TGTGCCAGCAGTCCCCCGGGGAGGGGATACTCTGGGGCCAACGTCCTGACTTTC. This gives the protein CASSPPGRGYSGANVLTF.

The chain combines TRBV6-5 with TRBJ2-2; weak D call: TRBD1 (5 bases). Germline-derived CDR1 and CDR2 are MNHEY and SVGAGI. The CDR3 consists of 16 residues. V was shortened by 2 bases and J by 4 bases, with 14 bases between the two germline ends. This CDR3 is CASSYPSGSGTGELFF. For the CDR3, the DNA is TGTGCCAGCAGTTACCCCTCAGGGTCGGGCACCGGGGAGCTGTTTTTT.

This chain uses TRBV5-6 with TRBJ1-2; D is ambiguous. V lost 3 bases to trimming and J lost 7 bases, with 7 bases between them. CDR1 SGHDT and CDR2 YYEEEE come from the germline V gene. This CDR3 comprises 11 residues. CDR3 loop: CASSSGFGYTF. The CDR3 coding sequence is TGTGCCAGCAGCTCGGGGTTTGGCTACACCTTC.

CDR3 sequence reads: CSVEAGTPTDTQYF. DNA for the CDR3: TGCAGCGTTGAGGCGGGAACTCCCACAGATACGCAGTATTTT. This rearrangement joins TRBV29-1 to TRBJ2-3; D possibly corresponds to TRBD2 (6 bases). Germline V gene sequence: CDR1 SQVTM, CDR2 ANQGSEA. This CDR3 is built from 14 residues. V lost 3 bases and J 2 bases, leaving 12 bases between the germline ends.

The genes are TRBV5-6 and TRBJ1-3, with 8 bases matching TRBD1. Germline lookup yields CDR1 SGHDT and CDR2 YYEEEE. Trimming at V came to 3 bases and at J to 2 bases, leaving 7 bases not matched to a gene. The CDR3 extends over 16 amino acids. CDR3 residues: CASSYGLGQAGNTIYF. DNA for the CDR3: TGTGCCAGCAGCTATGGGTTGGGACAGGCTGGAAACACCATATATTTT.

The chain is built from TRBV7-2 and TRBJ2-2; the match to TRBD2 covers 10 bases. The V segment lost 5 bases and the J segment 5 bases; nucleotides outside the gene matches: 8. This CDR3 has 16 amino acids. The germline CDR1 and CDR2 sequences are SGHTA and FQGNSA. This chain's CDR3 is CASSTRTSGGTGELFF. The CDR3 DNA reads TGTGCCAGCAGCACCCGGACTAGCGGAGGAACCGGGGAGCTGTTTTTT.

Here the CDR3 reads CASSKRTGSSTDTQYF. For the CDR3, the DNA is TGTGCCAGCAGCAAAAGGACAGGGTCGAGCACAGATACGCAGTATTTT. The chain links TRBV14 to TRBJ2-3, with TRBD1 identical over 8 bases. V shed 5 bases and J 0 bases; nucleotides not matched to a gene: 7. From germline, CDR1 is SGHDN and CDR2 FVKESK. The CDR3 length is 16 residues.

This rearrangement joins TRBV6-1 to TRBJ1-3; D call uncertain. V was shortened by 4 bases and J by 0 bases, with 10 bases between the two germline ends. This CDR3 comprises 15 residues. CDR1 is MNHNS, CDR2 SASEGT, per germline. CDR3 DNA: TGTGCCAGCAGTGGCGCGTACTTCTCTGGAAACACCATATATTTT. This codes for CASSGAYFSGNTIYF.

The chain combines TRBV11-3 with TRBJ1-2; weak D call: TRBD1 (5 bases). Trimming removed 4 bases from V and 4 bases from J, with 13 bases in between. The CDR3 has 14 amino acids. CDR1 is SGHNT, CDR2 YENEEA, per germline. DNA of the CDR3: TGTGCCAGCAGCTCCCGTTACAGGCGCTATGGCTACACCTTC. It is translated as CASSSRYRRYGYTF.

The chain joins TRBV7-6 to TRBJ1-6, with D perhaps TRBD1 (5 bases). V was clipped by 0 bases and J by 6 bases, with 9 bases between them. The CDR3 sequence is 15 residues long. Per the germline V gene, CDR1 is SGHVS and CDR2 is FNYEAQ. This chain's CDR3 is CASSLALGANSPLHF. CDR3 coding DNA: TGTGCCAGCAGCTTAGCGCTTGGGGCTAATTCACCCCTCCACTTT.

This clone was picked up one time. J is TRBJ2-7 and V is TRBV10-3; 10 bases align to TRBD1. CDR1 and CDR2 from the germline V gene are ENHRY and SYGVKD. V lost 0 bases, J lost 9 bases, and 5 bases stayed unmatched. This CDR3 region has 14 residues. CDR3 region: CAISESTDRGWQYF. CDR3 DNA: TGTGCCATCAGTGAGTCGACGGACAGGGGGTGGCAGTACTTC.

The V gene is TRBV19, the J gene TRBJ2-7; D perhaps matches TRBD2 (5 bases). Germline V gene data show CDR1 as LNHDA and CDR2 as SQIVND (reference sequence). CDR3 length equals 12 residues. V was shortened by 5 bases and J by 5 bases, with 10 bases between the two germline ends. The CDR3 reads CASSGGYNEQYF. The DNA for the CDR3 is TGTGCCAGTAGTGGCGGGTACAACGAGCAGTACTTC.